This entry is about one T cell receptor (beta chain). Its antigen is undetermined. The data belong to a study of T cell repertoires in cytomegalovirus infection. About the research overall: Public TCR beta signatures indicated both CMV infection and matching HLA type.

TCRdb re-analysed the reads in MiXCR, keeping a single row per CDR3 protein. This table holds approximately 43,000 distinct CDR3 sequences, around 20% found once. Study-wide results and caveats: Dominating the ex vivo response were TCR beta clonotypes that were CMV-specific and HLA-C-restricted. Identification of carriers of CMV plus the relevant HLA was performed using cumulative public TCR beta family frequency.

The germline V gene encodes CDR1 WNHNN and CDR2 SYGVQD (reference sequence). The V gene end was trimmed by 0 bases and the J gene end by 4 bases; junction bases not matched to a gene: 0. The CDR3 runs 15 residues. The source material was PBMCs, sequenced either directly or after in vitro stimulation (not recorded which). This sequence joins TRBV10-1 and TRBJ2-1; 10 bases are shared with TRBD2. This clonotype originated in a human donor in good health (CMV status not recorded). Some clones in this sample may be carry-over from other donors' samples. The CDR3 reads CASSESAGGYNEQFF. In DNA, the CDR3 is TGCGCCAGCAGTGAGTCAGCGGGAGGGTACAATGAGCAGTTCTTC.